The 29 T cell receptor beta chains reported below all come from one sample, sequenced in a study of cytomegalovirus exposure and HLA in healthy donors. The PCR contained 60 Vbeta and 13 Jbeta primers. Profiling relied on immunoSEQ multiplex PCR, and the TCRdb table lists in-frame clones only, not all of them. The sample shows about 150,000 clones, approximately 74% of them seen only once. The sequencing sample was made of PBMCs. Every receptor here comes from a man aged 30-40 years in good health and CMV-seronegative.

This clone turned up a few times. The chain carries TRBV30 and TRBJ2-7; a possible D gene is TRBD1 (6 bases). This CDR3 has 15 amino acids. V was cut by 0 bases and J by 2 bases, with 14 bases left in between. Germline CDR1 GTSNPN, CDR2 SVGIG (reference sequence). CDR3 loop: CAWSVFPGTTYEQYF. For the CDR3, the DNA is TGTGCCTGGAGTGTATTCCCCGGGACAACCTACGAGCAGTACTTC.

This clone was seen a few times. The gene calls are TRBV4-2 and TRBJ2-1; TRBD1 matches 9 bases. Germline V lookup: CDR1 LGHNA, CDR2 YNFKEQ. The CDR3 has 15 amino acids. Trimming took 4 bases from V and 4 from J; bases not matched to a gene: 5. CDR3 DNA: TGTGCCAGCAGCCCGACAGGGGGGCGTTACAATGAGCAGTTCTTC. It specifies CASSPTGGRYNEQFF.

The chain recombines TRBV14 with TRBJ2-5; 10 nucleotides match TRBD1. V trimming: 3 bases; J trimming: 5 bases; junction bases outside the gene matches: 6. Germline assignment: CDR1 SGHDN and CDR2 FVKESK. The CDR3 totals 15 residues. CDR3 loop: CASSHDRGRGETQYF. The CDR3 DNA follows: TGTGCCAGCAGCCACGACAGGGGGCGCGGGGAGACCCAGTACTTC.

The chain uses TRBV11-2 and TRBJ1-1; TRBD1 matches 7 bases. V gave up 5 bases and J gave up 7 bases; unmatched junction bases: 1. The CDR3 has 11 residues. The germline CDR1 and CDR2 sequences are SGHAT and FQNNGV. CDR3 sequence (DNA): TGTGCCAGCAGCAGACAGGGTGAAGCTTTCTTT. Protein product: CASSRQGEAFF.

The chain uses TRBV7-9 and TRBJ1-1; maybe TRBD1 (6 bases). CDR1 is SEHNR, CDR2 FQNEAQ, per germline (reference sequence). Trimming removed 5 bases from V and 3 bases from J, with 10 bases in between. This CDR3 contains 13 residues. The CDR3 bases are TGTGCCAGCAGCCCGGACAGCTACACTGAAGCTTTCTTT. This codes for CASSPDSYTEAFF.

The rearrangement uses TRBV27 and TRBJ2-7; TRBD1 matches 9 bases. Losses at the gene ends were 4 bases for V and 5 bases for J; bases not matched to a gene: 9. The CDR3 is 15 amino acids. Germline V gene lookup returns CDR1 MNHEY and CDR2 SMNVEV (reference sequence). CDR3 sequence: CASSSHRGLGDEQYF. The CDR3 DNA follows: TGTGCCAGCAGTTCGCACAGGGGGCTAGGCGACGAGCAGTACTTC.

CDR3: CASSVTGRTEAFF. CDR3 sequence (DNA): TGTGCCAGCAGTGTTACAGGGCGCACTGAAGCTTTCTTT. This rearrangement joins TRBV9 to TRBJ1-1, with D perhaps matching TRBD1 (6 bases). Per the germline V gene, CDR1 is SGDLS and CDR2 is YYNGEE. Trimming left V 5 bases short and J 4 bases short, with 12 bases between. The length of the CDR3 is 13 residues. The full variable domain, its missing parts supplied by reference TRBV9 and TRBJ1-1, is DSGVTQTPKHLITATGQRVTLRCSPRSGDLSVYWYQQSLDQGLQFLIQYYNGEERAKGNILERFSAQQFPDLHSELNLSSLELGDSALYFCASSVTGRTEAFFGQGTRLTVV.

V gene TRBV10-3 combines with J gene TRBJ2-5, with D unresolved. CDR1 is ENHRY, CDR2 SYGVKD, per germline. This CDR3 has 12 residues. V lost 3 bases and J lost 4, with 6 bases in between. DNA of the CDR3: TGTGCCATCAGTGACACTGCAGAGACCCAGTACTTC. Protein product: CAISDTAETQYF.

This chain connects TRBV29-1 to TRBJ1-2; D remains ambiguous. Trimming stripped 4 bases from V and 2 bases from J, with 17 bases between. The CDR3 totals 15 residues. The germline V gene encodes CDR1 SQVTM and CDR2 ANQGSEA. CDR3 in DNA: TGCAGCGTTGGCCCGGAATTCGGCGGCAACTATGGCTACACCTTC. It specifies CSVGPEFGGNYGYTF.

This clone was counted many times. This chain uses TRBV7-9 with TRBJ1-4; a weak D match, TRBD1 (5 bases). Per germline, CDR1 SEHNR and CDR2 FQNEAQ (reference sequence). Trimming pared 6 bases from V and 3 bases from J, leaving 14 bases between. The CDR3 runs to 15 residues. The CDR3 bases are TGTGCCAGCAGTTCCCCGGGGGAGGCTAATGAAAAACTGTTTTTT. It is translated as CASSSPGEANEKLFF.

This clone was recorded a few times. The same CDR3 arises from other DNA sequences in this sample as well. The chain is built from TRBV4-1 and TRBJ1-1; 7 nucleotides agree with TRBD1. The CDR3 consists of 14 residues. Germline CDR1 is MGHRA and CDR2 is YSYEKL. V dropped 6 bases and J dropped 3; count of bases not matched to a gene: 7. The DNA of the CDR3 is TGCGCCAGCAGTCCCAGACAGGGACACACTGAAGCTTTCTTT. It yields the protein CASSPRQGHTEAFF.

The CDR3 DNA reads TGTGCCAGCAGCCAAGATCGCGGGGGGGTAAACAATGAGCAGTTCTTC. Translating gives CASSQDRGGVNNEQFF. V usage is TRBV4-2 and J usage is TRBJ2-1, with 9 bases lining up with TRBD2. CDR3 length: 16 residues. The junction had 5 bases not matched to a gene; V was cut back by 0 bases and J by 5 bases. The germline gives CDR1 LGHNA, CDR2 YNFKEQ.

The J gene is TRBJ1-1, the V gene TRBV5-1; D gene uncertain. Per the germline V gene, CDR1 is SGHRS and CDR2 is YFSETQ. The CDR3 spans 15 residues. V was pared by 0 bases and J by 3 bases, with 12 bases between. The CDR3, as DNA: TGCGCCAGCAGCTTGGGGGCCCATTGGGACACTGAAGCTTTCTTT. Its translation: CASSLGAHWDTEAFF.

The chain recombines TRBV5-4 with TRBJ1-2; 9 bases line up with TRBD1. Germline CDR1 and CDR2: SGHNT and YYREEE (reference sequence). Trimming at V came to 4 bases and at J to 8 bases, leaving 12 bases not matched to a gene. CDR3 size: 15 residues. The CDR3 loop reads CASSNWKQGARGYTF. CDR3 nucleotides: TGTGCCAGCAGCAATTGGAAACAGGGGGCTAGGGGCTACACCTTC. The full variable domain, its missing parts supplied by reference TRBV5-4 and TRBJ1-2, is ETGVTQSPTHLIKTRGQQVTLRCSSQSGHNTVSWYQQALGQGPQFIFQYYREEENGRGNFPPRFSGLQFPNYSSELNVNALELDDSALYLCASSNWKQGARGYTFGSGTRLTVV.

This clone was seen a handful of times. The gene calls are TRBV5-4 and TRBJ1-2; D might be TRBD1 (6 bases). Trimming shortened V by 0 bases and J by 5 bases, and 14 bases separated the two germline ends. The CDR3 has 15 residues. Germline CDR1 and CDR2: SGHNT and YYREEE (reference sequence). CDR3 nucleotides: TGTGCCAGCAGCTTGGAGATTGGACAGCTTTATGGCTACACCTTC. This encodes CASSLEIGQLYGYTF.

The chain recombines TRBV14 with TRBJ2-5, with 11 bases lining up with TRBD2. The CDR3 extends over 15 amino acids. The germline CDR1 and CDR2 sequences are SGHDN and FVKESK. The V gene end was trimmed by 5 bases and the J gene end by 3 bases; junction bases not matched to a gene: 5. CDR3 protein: CASSSLAGVKETQYF. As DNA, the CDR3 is TGTGCCAGCAGCTCACTAGCGGGGGTAAAAGAGACCCAGTACTTC.

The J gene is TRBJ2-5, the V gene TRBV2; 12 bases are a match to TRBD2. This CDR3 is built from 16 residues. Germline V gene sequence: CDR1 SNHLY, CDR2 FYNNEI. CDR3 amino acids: CAIRTSGVHPGETQYF. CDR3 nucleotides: TGTGCTATCAGGACTAGCGGGGTGCATCCAGGAGAGACCCAGTACTTC.

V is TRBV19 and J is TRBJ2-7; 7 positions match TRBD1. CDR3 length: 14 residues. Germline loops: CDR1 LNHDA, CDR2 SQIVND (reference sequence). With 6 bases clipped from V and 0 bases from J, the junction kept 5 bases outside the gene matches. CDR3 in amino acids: CASRRTGSSYEQYF. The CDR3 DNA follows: TGTGCCAGTAGACGGACAGGCAGCTCCTACGAGCAGTACTTC.

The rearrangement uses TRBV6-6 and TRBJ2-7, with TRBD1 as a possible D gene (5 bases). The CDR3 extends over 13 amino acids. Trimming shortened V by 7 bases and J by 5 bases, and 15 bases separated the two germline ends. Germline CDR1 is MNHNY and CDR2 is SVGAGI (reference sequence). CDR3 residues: CASTVGRVDEQYF. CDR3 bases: TGTGCCAGCACTGTGGGGCGAGTCGACGAGCAGTACTTC.

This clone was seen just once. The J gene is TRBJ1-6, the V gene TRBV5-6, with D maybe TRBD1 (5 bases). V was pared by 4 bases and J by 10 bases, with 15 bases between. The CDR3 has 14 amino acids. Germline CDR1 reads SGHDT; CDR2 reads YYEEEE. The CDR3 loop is CASSLTGVSSPLHF. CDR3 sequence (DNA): TGTGCCAGCAGCCTCACGGGGGTAAGCTCACCCCTCCACTTT.

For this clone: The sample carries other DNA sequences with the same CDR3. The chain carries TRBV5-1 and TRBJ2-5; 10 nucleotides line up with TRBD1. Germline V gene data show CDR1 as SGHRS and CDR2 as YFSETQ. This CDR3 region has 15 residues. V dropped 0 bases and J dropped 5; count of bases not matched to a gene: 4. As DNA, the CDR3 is TGCGCCAGCAGCTTGGGACAGGGGGCGAGGGAGACCCAGTACTTC. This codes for CASSLGQGARETQYF.

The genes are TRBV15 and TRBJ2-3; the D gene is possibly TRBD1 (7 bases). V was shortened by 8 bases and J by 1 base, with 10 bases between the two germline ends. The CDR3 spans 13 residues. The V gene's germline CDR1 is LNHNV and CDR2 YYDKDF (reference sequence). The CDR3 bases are TGTGCCACCGCCAGGGGGGGCACAGATACGCAGTATTTT. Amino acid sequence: CATARGGTDTQYF. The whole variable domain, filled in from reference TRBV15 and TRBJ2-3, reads DAMVIQNPRYQVTQFGKPVTLSCSQTLNHNVMYWYQQKSSQAPKLLFHYYDKDFNNEADTPDNFQSRRPNTSFCFLDIRSPGLGDTAMYLCATARGGTDTQYFGPGTRLTVL.

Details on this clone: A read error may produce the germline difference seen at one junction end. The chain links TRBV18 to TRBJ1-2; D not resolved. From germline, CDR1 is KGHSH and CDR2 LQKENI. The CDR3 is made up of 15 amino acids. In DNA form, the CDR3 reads TGTGCCAGCTCACCAAAGAAAGGGATAGACTATGGCTACCCCTTC. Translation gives CASSPKKGIDYGYPF.

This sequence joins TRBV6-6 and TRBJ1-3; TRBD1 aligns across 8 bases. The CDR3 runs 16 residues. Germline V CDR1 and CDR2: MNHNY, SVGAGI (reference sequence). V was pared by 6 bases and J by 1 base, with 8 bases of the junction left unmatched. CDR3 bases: TGTGCCAGCAGGGCCGGGACAGGAGGGTCTGGAAACACCATATATTTT. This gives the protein CASRAGTGGSGNTIYF.

CDR3 region: CASSQDARGYEQYF. The CDR3 nucleotides read TGCGCCAGCAGCCAAGATGCTCGAGGCTACGAGCAGTACTTC. This chain links TRBV4-3 with TRBJ2-7, with D hard to call. CDR1 and CDR2 (germline): LGHNA, YSLEER. This CDR3 contains 14 residues. Trimming took off 0 bases at V and 3 bases at J, with 9 bases between the two ends.

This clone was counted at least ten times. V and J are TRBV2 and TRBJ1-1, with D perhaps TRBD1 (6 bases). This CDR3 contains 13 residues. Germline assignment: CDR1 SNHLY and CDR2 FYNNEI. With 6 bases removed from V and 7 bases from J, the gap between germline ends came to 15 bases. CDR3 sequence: CASRSRDRSEAFF. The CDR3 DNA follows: TGTGCCAGCAGAAGCAGAGACAGGAGTGAAGCTTTCTTT.

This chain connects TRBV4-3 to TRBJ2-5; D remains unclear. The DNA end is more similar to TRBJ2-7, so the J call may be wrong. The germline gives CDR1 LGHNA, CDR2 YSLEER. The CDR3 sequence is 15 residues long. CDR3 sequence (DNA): TGCGCCAGCAGCCAGTTTCACCTTAGCTCCTACGAGCAGTACTTC. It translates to CASSQFHLSSYEQYF.

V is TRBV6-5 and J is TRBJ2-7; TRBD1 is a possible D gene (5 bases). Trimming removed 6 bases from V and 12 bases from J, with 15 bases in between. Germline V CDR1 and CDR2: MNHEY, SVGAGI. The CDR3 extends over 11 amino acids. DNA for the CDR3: TGTGCCAGCAGGAACAAAAACAGGTGGTACTTC. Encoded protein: CASRNKNRWYF.

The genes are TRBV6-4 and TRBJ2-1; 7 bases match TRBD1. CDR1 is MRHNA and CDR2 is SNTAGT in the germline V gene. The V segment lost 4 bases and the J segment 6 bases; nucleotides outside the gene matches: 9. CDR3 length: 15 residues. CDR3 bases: TGTGCCAGCAGTGCGGGGACAGAGAGGGGCAATGAGCAGTTCTTC. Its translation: CASSAGTERGNEQFF.